This T cell receptor (beta chain) came from a study of blood T cell repertoires in COVID-19. The overall study: The United States, Italy and Spain provided the acute and convalescent COVID-19 samples.

Per the original methods: Estimates of nucleated cell counts were drawn from the amplification of reference gene primers. Libraries were prepared by immunoSEQ multiplex PCR; TCRdb keeps only in-frame clonotypes and omits some of them. V, J and clone size were drawn from that table, and D and trimming were deduced from the DNA. The sample shows around 220,000 clones, nearly 90% of them seen only once. CDR3 length equals 12 residues. V lost 6 bases and J 7 bases, leaving 9 bases between the germline ends. Germline loops: CDR1 MGHRA, CDR2 YSYEKL. Up to 2 weeks before entering the study, exposed participants had met a COVID-19 case.

The sequenced sample consisted of PBMCs or T cells enriched from blood (not recorded which). The rearrangement links TRBV4-1 to TRBJ2-2, with D unclear. The sequence came from a man aged 30 to 39 who had been exposed to COVID-19. The DNA of the CDR3 is TGCGCCAGCAGGCGGATGAGCGGGGAGCTGTTTTTT. Translated, it gives CASRRMSGELFF.